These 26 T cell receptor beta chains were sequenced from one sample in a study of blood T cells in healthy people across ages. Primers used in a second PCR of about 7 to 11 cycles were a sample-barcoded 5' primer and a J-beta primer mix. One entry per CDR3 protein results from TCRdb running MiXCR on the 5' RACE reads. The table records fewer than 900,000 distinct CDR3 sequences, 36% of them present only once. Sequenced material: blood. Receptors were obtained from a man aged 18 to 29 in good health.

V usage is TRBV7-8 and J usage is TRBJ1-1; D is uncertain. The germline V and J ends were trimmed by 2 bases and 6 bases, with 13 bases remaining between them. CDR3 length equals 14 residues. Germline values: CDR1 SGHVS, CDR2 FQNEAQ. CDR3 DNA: TGTGCCAGCAGCTTAACCCCCGGGATACCTGAAGCTTTCTTT. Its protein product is CASSLTPGIPEAFF.

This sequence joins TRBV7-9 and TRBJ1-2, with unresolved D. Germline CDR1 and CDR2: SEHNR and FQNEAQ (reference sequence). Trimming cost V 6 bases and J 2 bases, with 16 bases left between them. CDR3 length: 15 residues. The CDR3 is CASSALWAENYGYTF. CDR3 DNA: TGTGCCAGCAGTGCTTTATGGGCGGAAAACTATGGCTACACCTTC.

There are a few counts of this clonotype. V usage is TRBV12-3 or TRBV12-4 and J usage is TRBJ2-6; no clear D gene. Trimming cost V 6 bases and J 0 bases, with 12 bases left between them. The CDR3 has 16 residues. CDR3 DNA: TGTGCCAGCAGACCCCTTTGGGACTCTGGGGCCAACGTCCTGACTTTC. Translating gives CASRPLWDSGANVLTF.

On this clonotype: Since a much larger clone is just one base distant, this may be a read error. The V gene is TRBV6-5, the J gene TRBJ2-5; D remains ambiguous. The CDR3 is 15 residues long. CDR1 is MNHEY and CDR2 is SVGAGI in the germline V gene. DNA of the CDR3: TGTGCCGGCAGTTACGCAACCGGGTTCCCGGAGACCCAGTACTTC. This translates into CAGSYATGFPETQYF.

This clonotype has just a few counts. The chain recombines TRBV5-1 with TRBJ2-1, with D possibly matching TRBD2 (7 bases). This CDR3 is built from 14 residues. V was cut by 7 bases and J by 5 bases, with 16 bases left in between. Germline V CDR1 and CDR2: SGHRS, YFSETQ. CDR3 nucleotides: TGCGCCAGCCTCCCCGGGGGGCTCGACAATGAGCAGTTCTTC. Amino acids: CASLPGGLDNEQFF.

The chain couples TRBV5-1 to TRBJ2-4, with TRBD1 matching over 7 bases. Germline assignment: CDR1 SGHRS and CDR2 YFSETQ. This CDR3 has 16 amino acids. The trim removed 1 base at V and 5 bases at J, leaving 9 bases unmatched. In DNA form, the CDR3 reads TGCGCCAGCAGCTTGAACCACGGGACAGATGAAAACATTCAGTACTTC. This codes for CASSLNHGTDENIQYF.

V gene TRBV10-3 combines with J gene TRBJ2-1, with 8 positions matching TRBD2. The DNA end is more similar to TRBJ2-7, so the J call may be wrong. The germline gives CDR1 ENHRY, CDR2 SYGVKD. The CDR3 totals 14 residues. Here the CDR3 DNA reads TGTGCCTCTAGCGGGCAGGGCCCCTACAATGAGCAGTACTTC. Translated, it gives CASSGQGPYNEQYF.

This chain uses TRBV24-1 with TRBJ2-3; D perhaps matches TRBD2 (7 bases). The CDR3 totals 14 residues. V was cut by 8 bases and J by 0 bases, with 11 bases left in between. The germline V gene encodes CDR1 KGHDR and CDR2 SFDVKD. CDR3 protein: CATKGGISTDTQYF. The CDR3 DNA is TGTGCCACCAAGGGGGGGATAAGCACAGATACGCAGTATTTT.

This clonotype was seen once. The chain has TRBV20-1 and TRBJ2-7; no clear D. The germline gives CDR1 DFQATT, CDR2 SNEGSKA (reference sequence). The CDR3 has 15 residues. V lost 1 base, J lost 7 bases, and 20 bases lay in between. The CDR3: CSARAPEVSVGEQYF. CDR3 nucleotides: TGCAGTGCTAGAGCCCCAGAGGTGTCTGTAGGGGAGCAGTACTTC.

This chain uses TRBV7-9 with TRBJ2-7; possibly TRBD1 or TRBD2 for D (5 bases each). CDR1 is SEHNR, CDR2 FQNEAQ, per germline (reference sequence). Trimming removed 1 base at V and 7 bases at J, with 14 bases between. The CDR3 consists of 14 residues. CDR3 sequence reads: CASSLGDQDNEQYF. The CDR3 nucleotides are TGTGCCAGCAGCTTAGGGGACCAAGACAATGAGCAGTACTTC.

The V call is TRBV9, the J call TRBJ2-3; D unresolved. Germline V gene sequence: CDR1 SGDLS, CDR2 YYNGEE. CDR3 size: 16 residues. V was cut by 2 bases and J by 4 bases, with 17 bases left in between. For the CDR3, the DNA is TGTGCCAGCAGCGTCCGCCAAGGCGAAGAGGCAGATACGCAGTATTTT. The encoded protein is CASSVRQGEEADTQYF.

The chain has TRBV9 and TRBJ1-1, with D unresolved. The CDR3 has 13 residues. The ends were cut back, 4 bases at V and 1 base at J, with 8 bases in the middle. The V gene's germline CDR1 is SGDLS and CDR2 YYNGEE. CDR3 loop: CASSQGTNTEAFF. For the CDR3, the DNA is TGTGCCAGCAGCCAAGGCACGAACACTGAAGCTTTCTTT. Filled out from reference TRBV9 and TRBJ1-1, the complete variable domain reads DSGVTQTPKHLITATGQRVTLRCSPRSGDLSVYWYQQSLDQGLQFLIQYYNGEERAKGNILERFSAQQFPDLHSELNLSSLELGDSALYFCASSQGTNTEAFFGQGTRLTVV.

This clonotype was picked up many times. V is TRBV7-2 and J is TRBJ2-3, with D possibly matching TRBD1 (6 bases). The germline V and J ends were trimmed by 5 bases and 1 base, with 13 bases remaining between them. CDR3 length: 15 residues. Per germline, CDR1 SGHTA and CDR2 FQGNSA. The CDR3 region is CASSPNRVGTDTQYF. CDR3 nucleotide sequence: TGTGCCAGCAGCCCCAACAGGGTTGGCACAGATACGCAGTATTTT.

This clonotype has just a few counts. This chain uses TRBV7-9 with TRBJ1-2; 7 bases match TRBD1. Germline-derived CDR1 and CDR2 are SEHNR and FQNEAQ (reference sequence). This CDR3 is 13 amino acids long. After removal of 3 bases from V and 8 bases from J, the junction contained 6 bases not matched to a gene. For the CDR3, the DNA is TGTGCCAGCAGCTTTCAAACAGGGGCAGGCTACACCTTC. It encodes CASSFQTGAGYTF.

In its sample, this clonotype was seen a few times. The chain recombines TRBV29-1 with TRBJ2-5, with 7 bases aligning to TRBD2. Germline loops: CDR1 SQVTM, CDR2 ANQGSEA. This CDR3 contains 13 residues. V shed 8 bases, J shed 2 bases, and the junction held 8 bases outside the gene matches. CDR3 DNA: TGCAGCCACGGGGGAGGGGTACAAGAGACCCAGTACTTC. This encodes CSHGGGVQETQYF. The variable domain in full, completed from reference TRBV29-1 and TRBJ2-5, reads SAVISQKPSRDICQRGTSLTIQCQVDSQVTMMFWYRQQPGQSLTLIATANQGSEATYESGFVIDKFPISRPNLTFSTLTVSNMSPEDSSIYLCSHGGGVQETQYFGPGTRLLVL.

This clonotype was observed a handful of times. CDR3 in amino acids: CASSYRGGTTTDTQYF. The CDR3 DNA is TGTGCCAGCAGTTATCGCGGGGGGACTACCACAGATACGCAGTATTTT. The genes are TRBV6-6 and TRBJ2-3; 8 nucleotides align to TRBD2. Germline V gene sequence: CDR1 MNHNY, CDR2 SVGAGI (reference sequence). There are 16 residues in the CDR3. Trimming removed 3 bases from V and 2 bases from J; junction bases left unmatched: 7.

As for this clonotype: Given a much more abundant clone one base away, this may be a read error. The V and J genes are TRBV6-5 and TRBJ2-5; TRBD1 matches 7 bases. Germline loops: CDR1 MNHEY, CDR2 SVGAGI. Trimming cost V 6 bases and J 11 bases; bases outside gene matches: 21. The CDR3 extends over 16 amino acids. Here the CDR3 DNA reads TGTGCCAGCAGCCAAGTCGGGACAGCCTCCTACAATGAGCAGTACTTC. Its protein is CASSQVGTASYNEQYF.

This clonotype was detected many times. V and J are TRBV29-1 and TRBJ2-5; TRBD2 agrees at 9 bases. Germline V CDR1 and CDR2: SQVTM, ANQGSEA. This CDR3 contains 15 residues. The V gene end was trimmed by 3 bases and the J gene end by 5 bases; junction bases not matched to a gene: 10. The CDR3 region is CSVERGGRSDETQYF. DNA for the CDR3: TGCAGCGTTGAGCGGGGGGGCCGGTCTGATGAGACCCAGTACTTC.

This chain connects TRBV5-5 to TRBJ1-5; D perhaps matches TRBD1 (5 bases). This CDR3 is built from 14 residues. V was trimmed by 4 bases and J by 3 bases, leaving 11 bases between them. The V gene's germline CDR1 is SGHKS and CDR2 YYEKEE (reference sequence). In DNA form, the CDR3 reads TGTGCCAGCAGCCCCGGGGCATACAATCAGCCCCAGCATTTT. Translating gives CASSPGAYNQPQHF.

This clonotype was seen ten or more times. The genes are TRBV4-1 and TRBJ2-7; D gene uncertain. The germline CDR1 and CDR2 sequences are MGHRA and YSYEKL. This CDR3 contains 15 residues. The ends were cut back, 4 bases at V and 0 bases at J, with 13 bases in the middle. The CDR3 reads CASSPGVKSSYEQYF. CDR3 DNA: TGCGCCAGCAGCCCTGGGGTTAAAAGCTCCTACGAGCAGTACTTC.

The CDR3 nucleotides read TGTGCCAGCAGTCACCTGAGAGCTCGAGGGGTTTCAACTGAAGCTTTCTTT. Protein: CASSHLRARGVSTEAFF. The chain joins TRBV6-2 or TRBV6-3 to TRBJ1-1, with D maybe TRBD1 (5 bases). The CDR3 contains 17 residues. The germline CDR1 and CDR2 sequences are MNHEY and SVGEGT. V was cut by 5 bases and J by 5 bases, with 24 bases left in between.

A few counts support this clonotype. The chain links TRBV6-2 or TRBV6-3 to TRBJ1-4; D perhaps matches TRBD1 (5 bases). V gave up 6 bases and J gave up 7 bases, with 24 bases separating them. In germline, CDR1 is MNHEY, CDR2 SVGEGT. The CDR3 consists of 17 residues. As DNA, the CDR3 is TGTGCCAGCAGCCACCCGGGGCGGGCAGGGCGGAGTGAAAAACTGTTTTTT. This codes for CASSHPGRAGRSEKLFF.

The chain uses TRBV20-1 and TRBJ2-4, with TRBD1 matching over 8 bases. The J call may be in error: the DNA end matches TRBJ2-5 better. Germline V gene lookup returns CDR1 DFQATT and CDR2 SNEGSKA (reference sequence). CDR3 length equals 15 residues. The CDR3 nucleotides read TGCAGTGCTAGAGGGATGGACAGGGCGGATGAGACCCAGTACTTC. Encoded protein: CSARGMDRADETQYF.

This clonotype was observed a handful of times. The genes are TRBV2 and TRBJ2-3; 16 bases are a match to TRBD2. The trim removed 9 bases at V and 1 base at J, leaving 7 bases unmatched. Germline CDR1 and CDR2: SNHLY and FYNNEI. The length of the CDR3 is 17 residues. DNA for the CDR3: TGTGCCAGAACCGGGACTAGCGGGGGGGCTGGCACAGATACGCAGTATTTT. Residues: CARTGTSGGAGTDTQYF.

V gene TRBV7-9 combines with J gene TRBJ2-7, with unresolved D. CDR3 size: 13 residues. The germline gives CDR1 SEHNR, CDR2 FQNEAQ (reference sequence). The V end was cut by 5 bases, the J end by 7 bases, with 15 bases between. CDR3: CASSVGRINEQYF. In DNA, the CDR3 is TGTGCCAGCAGCGTAGGACGGATCAATGAGCAGTACTTC.

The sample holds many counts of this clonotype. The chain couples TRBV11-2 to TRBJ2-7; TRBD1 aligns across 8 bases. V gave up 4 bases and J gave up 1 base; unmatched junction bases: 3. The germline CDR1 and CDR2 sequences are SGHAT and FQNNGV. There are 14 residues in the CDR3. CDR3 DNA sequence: TGTGCCAGCAGCTCCCGACAGGGGTCCTACGAGCAGTACTTC. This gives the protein CASSSRQGSYEQYF.